A selection of T cell receptor beta chains follows, all from one sample in a study of T-cell reconstitution after alpha-beta-depleted transplantation in children. From the PCR reads, TCRdb called clonotypes with MiXCR, one entry per CDR3 protein. The data show fewer than 750,000 distinct CDR3 sequences, with 20% to 30% seen just once and 35% to 40% held by the top ten. Material: PBMCs, obtained before TCRalphabeta/CD19-depleted stem cell transplant. Receptors were obtained from a boy under three years old with Wiskott-Aldrich syndrome, due to receive a stem cell transplant. Each CDR3 is given with its conserved first and last residue. Each record gives: V gene, J gene, D gene, clone size, CDR3 DNA, CDR3 protein. The D gene is left open where the match is weak. Clone size is given for some rows only: seen once, a few or many times, or a class if the clone is expanded.

TRBV11-2	TRBJ1-1	.	few	TGTGCCAGCAGCTTAGACCCGGGACCAAACACTGAAGCTTTCTTT	CASSLDPGPNTEAFF
TRBV12-3/TRBV12-4	TRBJ2-1	.	few	TGTGCCAGCAGTCCCCGGCGGTACAATGAGCAGTTCTTC	CASSPRRYNEQFF
TRBV28	TRBJ2-2	.	few	TGTGCCAGCAGTCACTCGAACACCGGGGAGCTGTTTTTT	CASSHSNTGELFF
TRBV5-1	TRBJ2-7	.	few	TGCGCCAGCAGTTCCGCGAGACCGGGTCCCCCTCCCTACGAGCAGTACTTC	CASSSARPGPPPYEQYF
TRBV12-3/TRBV12-4	TRBJ2-7	TRBD1	once	TGTGCCAGCGGCCCGATCGTCGACAGGGGGTCCCACGAGCAGTACTTC	CASGPIVDRGSHEQYF
TRBV20-1	TRBJ1-1	.	.	TGCAGTGCTAGTATAGACACTGAAGCTTTCTTT	CSASIDTEAFF
TRBV24-1	TRBJ2-1	TRBD1	few	TGTGCCACCGGACAGGGGCGAGACAATGAGCAGTTCTTC	CATGQGRDNEQFF
TRBV12-3/TRBV12-4	TRBJ2-5	TRBD1	few	TGTGCCAGCAGCACCGGGACAGGGCCCCCCGATCGAGAGACCCAGTACTTC	CASSTGTGPPDRETQYF
TRBV27	TRBJ2-7	TRBD2	.	TGTGCCAGCAGTCTACTAGCGGGAGTCTACGAGCAGTACTTC	CASSLLAGVYEQYF
TRBV20-1	TRBJ1-5	.	few	TGCAGTGCTAGAGATGCGGGGGGATTGGAGCCCCAGCATTTT	CSARDAGGLEPQHF
TRBV7-9	TRBJ2-3	.	.	TGTGCCAGCAGCCCCCAGTCCGATACGCAGTATTTT	CASSPQSDTQYF
TRBV2	TRBJ2-1	.	.	TGTGCCAGCAGTGTTTGGCAACCCGTTTACTACAATGAGCAGTTCTTC	CASSVWQPVYYNEQFF
TRBV5-1	TRBJ1-1	.	many	TGCGCCAGCAGCTATACCGCGGACACTGAAGCTTTCTTT	CASSYTADTEAFF
TRBV12-3/TRBV12-4	TRBJ2-1	TRBD1	.	TGTGCCAGCAGTTTGTCTCAGGGGGCGTTCGGGTACAATGAGCAGTTCTTC	CASSLSQGAFGYNEQFF
TRBV5-1	TRBJ2-1	.	.	TGCGCCAGCAGCCCAAGGGGGGGGAAAAATGAGCAGTTCTTC	CASSPRGGKNEQFF
TRBV24-1	TRBJ1-1	TRBD1	few	TGTGCCACCAGTGATTCCGACAGGGCCACTGAAGCTTTCTTT	CATSDSDRATEAFF
TRBV20-1	TRBJ2-1	TRBD2	.	TGCAGTGCTAGACAAATAGCGGGAGTCTCCTACACTGAGCAGTTCTTC	CSARQIAGVSYTEQFF
TRBV4-2	TRBJ2-3	TRBD1	few	TGTGCCAGCAGCCAATGGGTGGCAGGGGGCCCCCGAACGCAGTATTTT	CASSQWVAGGPRTQYF
TRBV7-6	TRBJ2-7	TRBD2	few	TGTGCCAGCAGCATCAGCGGGAGGGGGTCCTACGAGCAGTACTTC	CASSISGRGSYEQYF
TRBV20-1	TRBJ2-5	TRBD2	few	TGCAGTGCTCCAATCGCGGGGGAGGAGACCCAGTACTTC	CSAPIAGEETQYF
TRBV4-1	TRBJ1-1	.	.	TGCGCCAGCAGCCAAGAAGGAAGAGGGGGGAGGACTGAAGCTTTCTTT	CASSQEGRGGRTEAFF
TRBV20-1	TRBJ1-2	.	.	TGCAGTGCTAGAGATCCGGGGGTTTCGGACCGGGGCTATGGCTACACCTTC	CSARDPGVSDRGYGYTF
TRBV2	TRBJ1-5	TRBD1	.	TGTGCCAGCAGAAACAGGGGTTCGGGCAATCAGCCCCAGCATTTT	CASRNRGSGNQPQHF
TRBV20-1	TRBJ2-6	.	few	TGCAGTGCTAGAGATCGAGGACTCAGCTCTGGGGCCAACGTCCTGACTTTC	CSARDRGLSSGANVLTF
TRBV5-1	TRBJ1-4	.	few	TGCGCCAGCAGCTTGGCTTCGGGGGCGAGCGAAAAACTGTTTTTT	CASSLASGASEKLFF
TRBV20-1	TRBJ2-1	.	.	TGCAGTGCTAGGCCGGGAGCGGGTGAGCAGTTCTTC	CSARPGAGEQFF
TRBV10-3	TRBJ2-3	TRBD2	.	TGTGCCATCAGTGAGGGGCTAGCGGGAGGCGCAGATACGCAGTATTTT	CAISEGLAGGADTQYF
TRBV6-1	TRBJ2-7	.	few	TGTGCCAGCAGTCCTTTAAGGGAGTATCGCAACGAGCAGTACTTC	CASSPLREYRNEQYF
TRBV5-1	TRBJ2-1	.	few	TGCGCCAGCAGCCTCTATGAGATAGGGCGGAATGAGCAGTTCTTC	CASSLYEIGRNEQFF
TRBV9	TRBJ1-3	TRBD1	.	TGTGCCAGCAGCGGACAGGGGGCGGCTGGAAACACCATATATTTT	CASSGQGAAGNTIYF
TRBV20-1	TRBJ2-1	TRBD2	few	TGCAGTGCTAGATTTAATTCGGGTAGCGGGAGGATTAATGAGCAGTTCTTC	CSARFNSGSGRINEQFF
TRBV12-3/TRBV12-4	TRBJ2-2	TRBD2	.	TGTGCCAGCAGTTCCCCCAGCGGGAGAAAGTACACCGGGGAGCTGTTTTTT	CASSSPSGRKYTGELFF
TRBV12-3/TRBV12-4	TRBJ2-2	TRBD2	few	TGTGCCAGCAGAGTAGCGGGAGGGCCAAACGGGGAGCTGTTTTTT	CASRVAGGPNGELFF
TRBV29-1	TRBJ1-1	.	.	TGCAGCGTACGGACCTTGTTCGACGCTGAAGCTTTCTTT	CSVRTLFDAEAFF
TRBV5-4	TRBJ2-5	.	.	TGTGCCAGCAGCTCAGCCCCGACAGATCAAGAGACCCAGTACTTC	CASSSAPTDQETQYF
TRBV5-1	TRBJ1-1	.	few	TGCGCCAGCAGCTTAATAGGGGATTGGACTGAAGCTTTCTTT	CASSLIGDWTEAFF
TRBV5-1	TRBJ2-7	TRBD2	.	TGCGCCAGCAGCCCCTATGGCGGGAGGGGCTACGAGCAGTACTTC	CASSPYGGRGYEQYF
TRBV6-1	TRBJ2-4	.	few	TGTGCCAGCAGTGACGGGACCGGCGGGAACATTCAGTACTTC	CASSDGTGGNIQYF
TRBV28	TRBJ1-5	.	.	TGTGCCAGCAGACCCCGGACGTTCGACAATAATCAGCCCCAGCATTTT	CASRPRTFDNNQPQHF
TRBV7-2	TRBJ2-3	.	.	TGTGCCAGCAGCTTCGACCTGGCCGATACGCAGTATTTT	CASSFDLADTQYF
TRBV12-3/TRBV12-4	TRBJ2-7	.	few	TGTGCCAGCCGCCGGGGGGCCACCTACGAGCAGTACTTC	CASRRGATYEQYF
TRBV5-5	TRBJ1-2	.	.	TGTGCCAGCAGCTTGGTCGGGGACCACTATGGCTACACCTTC	CASSLVGDHYGYTF
TRBV12-3/TRBV12-4	TRBJ1-2	TRBD1	few	TGTGCCAGCAGTACCCGGGACAGCCGCTATGGCTACACCTTC	CASSTRDSRYGYTF